This T cell receptor beta chain derives from a study of T-cell memory formation after mild COVID-19 (dated by TCRdb to the early 2020s). About the investigation overall: TCR sequence clusters from the two donors were largely donor specific. Longitudinal TCRalpha and TCRbeta repertoire sequencing tracked T-cell clones expanding and contracting after mild COVID-19 in two donors. Two young, previously healthy adult volunteers made up the cohort, one male and one female.

The germline V gene (reference sequence) sets CDR1 to SEHNR and CDR2 to FQNEAQ. Including cysteine and phenylalanine, the CDR3 has 13 amino acids. Only the CDR3 portion is preserved as DNA: 39 bases, with reading frame beginning at the first base. The V end gives up 4 bases and the J end 4 bases, leaving 2 bases in the junction not matched to a gene. What the study reported, not specific to this receptor: SARS-CoV-2 specificity was not confirmed for the second-wave clones peaking on day 37. Contracting CD4+ clones turned up mainly in the CM and EM memory subsets, whereas EMRA was where CD8+ clones were enriched. Clones contracting from day 15 to 85 had balanced CD4/CD8 phenotypes, while a second wave expanding from day 15 to 37 was biased towards CD4+. Some responding clones were detected in pre-infection memory, which suggested that pre-existing cross-reactive memory T cells had joined the SARS-CoV-2 response. The study included only a couple of mild cases, and larger cohorts that include severe cases with pre-infection samples were judged to be necessary.

Ficoll-Paque density gradient centrifugation was used to isolate PBMCs. This clonotype registers as medium-sized (0.01 to 0.1%) within its sample. The clone's antigen remains unknown. The input lacks base qualities; no much larger clone sits a single base away. The listed sequencing device is Illumina NovaSeq 6000. TCRalpha and TCRbeta cDNA libraries were constructed by 5'RACE with constant-segment primers, with sample barcodes and unique molecular identifiers being introduced. Trizol reagent was used to extract RNA from every sample. Library amplification was performed in two PCR steps, and a second sample barcode and Illumina TruSeq adapters were introduced in the second step. Libraries were sequenced on an Illumina NovaSeq with 2 x 150 bp paired-end reads. Per the original workflow: The reads were demultiplexed and collapsed into UMI-guided consensus sequences using migec v1.2.7. Using mixcr v2.1.11, the UMI consensuses were aligned to TRA and TRB V and J templates and assembled into clonotypes. Expanded or contracted clonotypes were those called significant by both edgeR and NoisET, with noise models trained on biological replicates. For edgeR calls, the cutoffs were a false discovery rate-adjusted p below 0.01 and a log2 fold-change threshold of 1. As an exploratory analysis of dynamics, PCA with hierarchical clustering was applied to max-normalized trajectories of the 1000 most abundant clonotypes. The CD4 or CD8 phenotype of responding clones was assigned using the separately sequenced CD4+ and CD8+ repertoires. TCRdb took the public reads, trimmed them with fastp at Q25, ran MiXCR for clone calling and kept in-frame beta chains. Rows with a matching CDR3 protein are joined into one entry that keeps the most common DNA and genes. For this entry, the V and J calls and clone size follow TCRdb and not the study's own pipeline. This sample gives fewer than 60,000 distinct CDR3 sequences in total; around 12% of them show up just once. The ten most abundant clones make up around 24% of the sample.

The TCR was taken from a young man who had mild COVID-19 (a few samples of this study predate the infection). The sample titles of this study are shuffled in the database, so cell type and time point are left out; the donor was told from shared clones. Recombination connected TRBV7-9 to TRBJ2-5; the central 8 bases match TRBD1. The sequenced sample consisted of PBMCs or a T cell subset sorted from them (not recorded which). In nucleotides, the sequence is TGTGCCAGCAGCTCCAGGGGGCCAGAGACCCAGTACTTC. It encodes CASSSRGPETQYF.